This T cell receptor (beta chain) derives from a study of cytomegalovirus exposure and HLA in healthy donors. The PCR had 60 Vbeta and 13 Jbeta primers. Produced via immunoSEQ multiplex PCR; TCRdb's table is partial and in-frame only. The sample lists 150,000 to 200,000 clones, approximately 80% seen once, with approximately 15% in the top ten. This CDR3 region has 16 residues. J gave up 5 bases and V 4 bases, and 11 bases lay outside the gene matches. CDR1 is SGHDT, CDR2 YYEEEE, per germline. V usage is TRBV5-6 and J usage is TRBJ1-2; 10 positions match TRBD1. The sequenced sample consisted of PBMCs. This TCR was sampled from a middle-aged woman in good health and CMV-seronegative. The CDR3 here is CASSGGWGQGIYGYTF. Written as DNA, the CDR3 is TGTGCCAGCAGCGGCGGGTGGGGACAGGGGATTTATGGCTACACCTTC. Full variable domain (rest looked up from reference TRBV5-6 and TRBJ1-2): DAGVTQSPTHLIKTRGQQVTLRCSPKSGHDTVSWYQQALGQGPQFIFQYYEEEERQRGNFPDRFSGHQFPNYSSELNVNALLLGDSALYLCASSGGWGQGIYGYTFGSGTRLTVV.